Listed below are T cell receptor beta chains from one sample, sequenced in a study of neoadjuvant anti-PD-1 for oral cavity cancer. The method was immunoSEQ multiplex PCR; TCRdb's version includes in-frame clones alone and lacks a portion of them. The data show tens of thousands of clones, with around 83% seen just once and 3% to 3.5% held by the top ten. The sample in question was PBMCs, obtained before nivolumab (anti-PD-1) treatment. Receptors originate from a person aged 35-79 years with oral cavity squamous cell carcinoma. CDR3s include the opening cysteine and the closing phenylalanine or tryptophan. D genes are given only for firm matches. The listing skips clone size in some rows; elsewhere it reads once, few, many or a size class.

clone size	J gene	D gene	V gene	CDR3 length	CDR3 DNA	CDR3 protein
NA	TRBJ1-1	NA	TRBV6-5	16	TGTGCCAGCAGTTACTCGAGCCAGACACTGAACACTGAAGCTTTCTTT	CASSYSSQTLNTEAFF
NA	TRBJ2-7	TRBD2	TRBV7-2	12	TGTGCCAGCAGCTTAGAGCGCGGGAGGCAGTACTTC	CASSLERGRQYF
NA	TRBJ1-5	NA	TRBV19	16	TGTGCCAGTAGTATAACGGGCTCCCGGGGGAATCAGCCCCAGCATTTT	CASSITGSRGNQPQHF
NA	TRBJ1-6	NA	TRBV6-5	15	TGTGCCAGCAGTGCGAGGGACGGTTATAATTCACCCCTCCACTTT	CASSARDGYNSPLHF
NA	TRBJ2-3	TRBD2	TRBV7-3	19	TGTGCCAGCAGCTTAAAGGGGACTAGCGGGAGGATTAGCACAGATACGCAGTATTTT	CASSLKGTSGRISTDTQYF
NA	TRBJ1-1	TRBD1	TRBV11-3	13	TGTGCCAGCAGCAAACAGGGGGACACTGAAGCTTTCTTT	CASSKQGDTEAFF
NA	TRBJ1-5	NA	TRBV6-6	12	TGTGCCAGCAGCCCCAGAGATCAGCCCCAGCATTTT	CASSPRDQPQHF
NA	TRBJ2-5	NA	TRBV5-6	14	TGTGCCAGCAGCTTCCCCGGGGTACAAGAGACCCAGTACTTC	CASSFPGVQETQYF
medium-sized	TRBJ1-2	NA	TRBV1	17	TGCACCAGCAGCCAGTGCGGGGGCAGGCGATTTAACTATGGCTACACCTTC	CTSSQCGGRRFNYGYTF
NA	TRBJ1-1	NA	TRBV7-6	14	TGTGCCAGCAGCTCCCGGGGGCTTGGCACTGAAGCTTTCTTT	CASSSRGLGTEAFF
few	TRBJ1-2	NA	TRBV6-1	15	TGTGCCAGCAGTGAAGATAAAGGGGTAATGGGGGGCTACACCTTC	CASSEDKGVMGGYTF
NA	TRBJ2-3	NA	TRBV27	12	TGTGCCAGCAGGTTAGGGCGGAATACGCAGTATTTT	CASRLGRNTQYF
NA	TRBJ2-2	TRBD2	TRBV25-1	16	TGTGCCAGCAGTACGAGGGAGGGCACGGGTACCGGGGAGCTGTTTTTT	CASSTREGTGTGELFF
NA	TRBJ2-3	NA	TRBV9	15	TGTGCCAGCAGCGTATCCATAGCTTTACCAGATACGCAGTATTTT	CASSVSIALPDTQYF
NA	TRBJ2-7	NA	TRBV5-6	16	TGTGCCAGCAGCTACCAGGGCGGTCAGGTATCCTACGAGCAGTACTTC	CASSYQGGQVSYEQYF
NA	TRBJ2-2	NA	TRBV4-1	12	TGCGCCAGCAGCCAGGAGACCGGGGAGCTGTTTTTT	CASSQETGELFF
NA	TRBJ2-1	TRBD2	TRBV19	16	TGTGCCAGTAGTATTTCCGGGACTAGCGGTTACAATGAGCAGTTCTTC	CASSISGTSGYNEQFF
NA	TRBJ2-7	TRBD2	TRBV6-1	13	TGTGCCACCCGTAGCGGGGCCATTTACGAGCAGTACTTC	CATRSGAIYEQYF
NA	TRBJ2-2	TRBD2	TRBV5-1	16	TGCGCCAGCAGCCCCCTAGCGGGAGAGTCGACCGGGGAGCTGTTTTTT	CASSPLAGESTGELFF
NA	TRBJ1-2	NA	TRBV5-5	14	TGTGCCAGCAGCTTGTTGGACCTAAACTATGGCTACACCTTC	CASSLLDLNYGYTF
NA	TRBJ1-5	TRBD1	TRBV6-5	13	TGTGCCAGCAGGTCCGGGACAGGGCAGCCCCAGCATTTT	CASRSGTGQPQHF
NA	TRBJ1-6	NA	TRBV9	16	TGTGCCAGCAGCGTAGAGGGTGGACAGACTAATTCACCCCTCCACTTT	CASSVEGGQTNSPLHF
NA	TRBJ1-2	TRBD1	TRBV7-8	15	TGTGCCAGCAGCCGTTCAAACGACAGGGGGCAGGGCTACACCTTC	CASSRSNDRGQGYTF
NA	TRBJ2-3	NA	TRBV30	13	TGTGCCTGGAGTAACCCTTCCACAGATACGCAGTATTTT	CAWSNPSTDTQYF
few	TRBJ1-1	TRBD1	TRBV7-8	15	TGTGCCAGCAGCAGGGACAGGGGGCTTAGGACTGAAGCTTTCTTT	CASSRDRGLRTEAFF
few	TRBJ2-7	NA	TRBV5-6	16	TGTGCCAGCAGCTTGGGAGTGACAGACATCATCTACGAGCAGTACTTC	CASSLGVTDIIYEQYF
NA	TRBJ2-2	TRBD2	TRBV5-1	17	TGCGCCAGCAGCTTGGGACTAGCGGGGGCCCTCACCGGGGAGCTGTTTTTT	CASSLGLAGALTGELFF
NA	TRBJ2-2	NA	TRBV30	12	TGTGCCTGGACATGGGACACCGGGGAGCTGTTTTTT	CAWTWDTGELFF
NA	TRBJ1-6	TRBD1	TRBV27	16	TGTGCCAGCAGTGCACAGGGGCAGTCCTATAATTCACCCCTCCACTTT	CASSAQGQSYNSPLHF
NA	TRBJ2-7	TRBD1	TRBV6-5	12	TGTGCCAGCAGTCAGGGGGCATACGAGCAGTACTTC	CASSQGAYEQYF
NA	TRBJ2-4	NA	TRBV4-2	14	TGTGCCAGCAGCCAGGGACTCCGGGAGAACATTCAGTACTTC	CASSQGLRENIQYF
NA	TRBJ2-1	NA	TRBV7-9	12	TGTGCCAGCAGCTTAGTGGGGAATGAGCAGTTCTTC	CASSLVGNEQFF
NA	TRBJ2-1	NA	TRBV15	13	TGTGCCACCAGCAGGGGGACGGCCAATGAGCAGTTCTTC	CATSRGTANEQFF
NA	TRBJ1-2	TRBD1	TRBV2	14	TGTGCCAGCAGGCCGGACAGGGGGGGCTATGGCTACACCTTC	CASRPDRGGYGYTF
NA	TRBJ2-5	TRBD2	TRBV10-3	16	TGTGCCATCAGTGAGTTCGAGCGGGGGGCACAAGAGACCCAGTACTTC	CAISEFERGAQETQYF
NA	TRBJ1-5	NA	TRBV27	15	TGTGCCAGCAGTTTGCGCAGGCCTAGCAATCAGCCCCAGCATTTT	CASSLRRPSNQPQHF
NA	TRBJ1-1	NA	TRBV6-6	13	TGTGCCAGCAGTTTCGAGGGTTTGACTGAAGCTTTCTTT	CASSFEGLTEAFF
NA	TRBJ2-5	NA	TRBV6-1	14	TGTGCCAGCAGTTCCCGCGGGACACAAGAGACCCAGTACTTC	CASSSRGTQETQYF
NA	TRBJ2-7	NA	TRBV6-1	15	TGTGCCAGCAGATCAGGGATCCTAAGCTCCTACGAGCAGTACTTC	CASRSGILSSYEQYF
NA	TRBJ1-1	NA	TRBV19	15	TGTGCCAGTAGTACCTGGGACGTTGGGGGCACTGAAGCTTTCTTT	CASSTWDVGGTEAFF
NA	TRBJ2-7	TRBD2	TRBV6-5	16	TGTGCCAGCAGTTACTCCGGACTAGCGGGAACCTACGAGCAGTACTTC	CASSYSGLAGTYEQYF
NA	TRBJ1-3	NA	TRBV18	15	TGTGCCAGCTCACCAGGGCTCCAATCTGGAAACACCATATATTTT	CASSPGLQSGNTIYF
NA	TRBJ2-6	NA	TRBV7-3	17	TGTGCCAGCAGACCCCCGGGACCGAGCTCTGGGGCCAACGTCCTGACTTTC	CASRPPGPSSGANVLTF
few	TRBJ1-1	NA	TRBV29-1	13	TGCAGCGTTGAGACCCGGACGGACACTGAAGCTTTCTTT	CSVETRTDTEAFF
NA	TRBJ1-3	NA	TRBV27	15	TGTGCCAGCAGTTTAAGCCGGGTGGCTGGAAACACCATATATTTT	CASSLSRVAGNTIYF
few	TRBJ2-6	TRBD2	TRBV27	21	TGTGCCAGCAGTTTCCTCTCCGGGACTAGCGGGGGGCCCTCTGGGGCCAACGTCCTGACTTTC	CASSFLSGTSGGPSGANVLTF
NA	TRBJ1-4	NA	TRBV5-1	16	TGCGCCAGCAGCTTGTCACCGCTCGGGGGGGATGAAAAACTGTTTTTT	CASSLSPLGGDEKLFF
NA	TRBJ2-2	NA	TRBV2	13	TGTGCCAGCAGTGTTGAGAACACCGGGGAGCTGTTTTTT	CASSVENTGELFF